This T cell receptor (beta chain) appears in the sequencing data of a study of stem cell transplantation in POMP-related autoinflammatory disease. Study information: Hypothesis: faulty thymoproteasomes impair CD8+ T-cell selection, skewing TRB repertoires. Study-level results: Fewer unique TRB V-J gene pairings were identified in patients with PRAID.

Libraries were prepared by immunoSEQ multiplex PCR; TCRdb keeps only in-frame clonotypes and omits some of them. The data show 68,000 or so clones, more than 75% seen once. Germline V gene sequence: CDR1 SGHTA, CDR2 FQGNSA. Trimming took 3 bases from V and 6 from J, leaving 17 bases between them. There are 16 residues in the CDR3. PRAID featured immunodeficiency plus autoinflammation. As for this clone: Its antigen is still unknown.

The receptor was derived from a human patient with POMP-related autoinflammation and immune dysregulation (PRAID). Some T cells may be supplied by the graft donor. The sample consisted of CD4+ T cells from PBMCs, taken after stem cell transplantation. This chain joins TRBV7-2 and TRBJ2-2; D is perhaps TRBD1 (5 bases). The CDR3 spells CASSFKQGRAAGELFF. In DNA, the CDR3 is TGTGCCAGCAGCTTTAAGCAGGGTAGGGCGGCCGGGGAGCTGTTTTTT.